This paragraph reports one T cell receptor beta chain. Antigen specificity is unknown. PCR used 60 Vbeta primers and 13 Jbeta primers. TCRdb's copy holds only in-frame clones and misses some; the assay was immunoSEQ multiplex PCR. Found here are approximately 150,000 clones, less than 10% of them singletons; the top ten hold 1.5% to 2%. V was cut by 0 bases and J by 5 bases, with 14 bases left in between. CDR3 length: 15 amino acids. Germline assignment: CDR1 SGHDT and CDR2 YYEEEE. This specimen comes from a study of cytomegalovirus exposure and HLA in healthy donors. General study points: In terms of immune exposure information, only CMV serostatus was available. Associated with HLA alleles at 0.05 false discovery rate in a later analysis were approximately 17,000 TCR beta sequences. Reports indicate that TCR beta sequences accurately predicted the HLA-A and HLA-B alleles of most subjects.

Sequencing was done on a sample of PBMCs. This sequence joins TRBV5-6 and TRBJ1-1; D gene unclear. The receptor comes from a male donor in good health and CMV-seronegative. In nucleotides, the CDR3 is TGTGCCAGCAGCTTGGTCCATAGTGAGAATACTGAAGCTTTCTTT. It yields the protein CASSLVHSENTEAFF.